This TCR beta chain was recovered during a study of T-cell reconstitution after alpha-beta-depleted transplantation in children. CDR3 length: 15 residues. Germline trimming cut 4 bases from V and 6 bases from J; bases unmatched to any gene: 6. CDR1 and CDR2 from the germline V gene are MGHDK and SYGVNS. The TCRbeta library incorporated unique molecular identifiers. One entry per CDR3 protein results from TCRdb running MiXCR on the PCR reads. The table shows a few hundred thousand distinct CDR3 sequences, with 10% to 15% occurring only once. This clonotype was detected many times. The source was PBMCs, collected from the stem cell graft. This sequence was found in a human donor who donated a stem cell graft to a child with Fanconi anemia. The rearrangement joins TRBV25-1 to TRBJ2-2; 9 bases match TRBD1. This chain's CDR3 is CASSVGTGWAGELFF. The CDR3 DNA is TGTGCCAGCAGTGTCGGGACAGGGTGGGCCGGGGAGCTGTTTTTT.